This TCR beta chain was sequenced in a study of T-cell memory formation after mild COVID-19. TCRdb re-called the 5' RACE reads through MiXCR, storing one row per CDR3 protein. The table lists 300,000 or so distinct CDR3 sequences, roughly 15% of them singletons. In its sample, this clonotype was seen a few times. V was pared by 2 bases and J by 6 bases, with 9 bases of the junction left unmatched. The CDR3 is 15 residues long. Germline CDR1 is MNHNS and CDR2 is SASEGT. Sample: PBMCs or a T cell subset sorted from them (not recorded which). The source of this sequence is a man younger than 35 who had mild COVID-19 (a few samples of this study predate the infection). Cell type and time point are not known. The chain carries TRBV6-1 and TRBJ2-7, with 8 bases matching TRBD1. This CDR3 is CASSEYRRQGSEQYF. In nucleotides, the CDR3 is TGTGCCAGCAGTGAATATCGGAGACAGGGGAGCGAGCAGTACTTC.